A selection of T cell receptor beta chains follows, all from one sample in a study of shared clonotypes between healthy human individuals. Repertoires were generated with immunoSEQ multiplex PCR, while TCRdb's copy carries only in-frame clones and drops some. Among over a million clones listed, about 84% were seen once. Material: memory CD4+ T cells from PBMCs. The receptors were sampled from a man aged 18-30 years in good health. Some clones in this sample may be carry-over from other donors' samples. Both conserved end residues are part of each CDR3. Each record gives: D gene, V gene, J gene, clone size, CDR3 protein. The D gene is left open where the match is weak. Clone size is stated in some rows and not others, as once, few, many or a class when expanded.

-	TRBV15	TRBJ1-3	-	CATSRGRGNTIYF
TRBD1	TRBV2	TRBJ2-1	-	CASSEWLQGSNEQFF
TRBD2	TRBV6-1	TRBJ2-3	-	CASSEFSGSITDTQYF
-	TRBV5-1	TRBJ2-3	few	CASSPLRDFDTDTQYF
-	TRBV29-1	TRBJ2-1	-	CSVGWGDNEQFF
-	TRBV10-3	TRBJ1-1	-	CAIKSAADLEAFF
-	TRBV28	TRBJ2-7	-	CASSQDRFSYEQYF
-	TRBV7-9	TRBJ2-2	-	CASRQRRPNTGELFF
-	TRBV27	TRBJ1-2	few	CASSLGGGNYGYTF
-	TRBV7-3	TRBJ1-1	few	CASSSQPNTEAFF
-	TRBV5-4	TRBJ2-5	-	CASSPDRLQETQYF
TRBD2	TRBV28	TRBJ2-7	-	CASSSRREREGREQYF
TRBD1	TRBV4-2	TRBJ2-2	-	CASSQEGQGVGSGELFF
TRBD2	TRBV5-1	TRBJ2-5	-	CASSPGGSEETQYF
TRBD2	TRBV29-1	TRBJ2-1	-	CSVPSAGVSWSYNEQFF
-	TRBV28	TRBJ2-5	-	CASSPNLETQYF
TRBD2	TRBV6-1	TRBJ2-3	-	CASSPLLAGADTQYF
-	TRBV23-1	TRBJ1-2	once	CASSPIGCGYTF
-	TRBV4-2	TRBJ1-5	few	CASSQGDLGTPQHF
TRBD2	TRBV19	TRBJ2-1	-	CASSPGLALNEQFF
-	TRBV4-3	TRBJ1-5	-	CASSQDRGQPQHF
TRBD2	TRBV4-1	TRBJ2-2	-	CASSSKTGGRKPGELFF